This T cell receptor (beta chain) comes out of a study of shared clonotypes between healthy human individuals. This clone appeared many times. It was around 0.3 ug DNA, about 33,000 T cell genomes, that went into each replicate PCR of unsorted PBMC. Sequencing was performed with immunoSEQ multiplex PCR; in TCRdb, only in-frame clones are kept and a portion is missing. The profile shows 400,000 to 550,000 clones, approximately 79% of them singletons. Trimming shortened V by 8 bases and J by 5 bases, and 9 bases separated the two germline ends. CDR1 is MNHNY, CDR2 SVGAGI, per germline (reference sequence). The CDR3 runs to 12 residues.

What was sequenced was PBMCs. The TCR originated in a woman in her thirties or forties in good health. Some clones in this sample may be carry-over from other donors' samples. The chain carries TRBV6-6 and TRBJ1-4; D unclear. The CDR3 DNA is TGTGCCAGCTCGCAGCAAAATGAAAAACTGTTTTTT. It specifies CASSQQNEKLFF.